The clone carrying this T cell receptor (beta chain) was detected a few times. Its antigen is unidentified. TCRdb's copy holds only in-frame clones and misses some; the assay was immunoSEQ multiplex PCR. The sample consists of some 85,000 clones, about 88% of them appearing once. This sample stems from a study of OX40 agonist ivuxolimab in advanced cancers. Overall study results and limits: Individuals who were partial responders at 0.1-3.0 mg/kg had clonal expansion that ranked among the lowest. Compared with CD4+, CD8+ T cells on average had more expanded clones. The investigators did not determine what antigen specificity the expanded peripheral T cells had.

This clonotype originated in an adult with an advanced solid tumor such as melanoma, head and neck, liver or kidney cancer. Sequencing was performed on CD4+ or CD8+ T cells sorted from blood, taken in a trial of the OX40 agonist ivuxolimab.

The DNA for the CDR3 is TGTGCCAGCAGTTTAGAGGGCGGGAATTCACCCCTCCACTTT. This sequence encodes CASSLEGGNSPLHF. This rearrangement joins TRBV27 to TRBJ1-6; D is ambiguous. The germline V and J ends were trimmed by 2 bases and 7 bases, with 9 bases remaining between them. CDR1 is MNHEY and CDR2 is SMNVEV in the germline V gene (reference sequence). This CDR3 contains 14 residues.